Included here is one T cell receptor beta chain sequence, with context. Its cognate antigen is unknown. Chemo-refractory metastatic non-small-cell lung cancer patients were treated with focal radiation plus CTLA-4 blockade with ipilimumab. This sample stems from a study of radiotherapy plus CTLA-4 blockade in lung cancer. Study at large: For 15% to 20% of patients, objective responses occurred, and about 33% had disease control.

Germline CDR1 is SGHTA and CDR2 is FQGTGA. V shed 5 bases and J shed 8 bases, with 13 bases lying between them. The CDR3 runs 13 residues. Study-level findings and limits: According to reports, early shifts in blood T cell clones, alongside interferon-beta, forecast response most accurately. Radiotherapy was combined with ipilimumab, and tumor-derived TCR clones then expanded in blood.

Sequencing used immunoSEQ multiplex PCR; TCRdb keeps in-frame clones, though not all of them. The repertoire has some 30,000 clones, about four fifths of them found once; the top ten carry around 17%. Source: peripheral blood, taken from a patient treated with radiotherapy plus ipilimumab. The chain is built from TRBV7-3 and TRBJ2-1; D is undetermined. The clonotype comes from a human donor with non-small cell lung cancer that progressed on radiotherapy plus ipilimumab. The CDR3 loop reads CASSPGVEDEQFF. In DNA, the CDR3 is TGTGCCAGCAGCCCTGGGGTTGAGGATGAGCAGTTCTTC.